The T cell receptor (beta chain) described here comes from a study of T cells expressing NK-cell markers. Study results and limitations: Clones of NKG2C+ T cells that had expanded were of unclear HCMV specificity.

The CDR3 is made up of 15 amino acids. TCRdb re-called the 5' RACE reads and catalogs CDR3 proteins one per entry, DNA excluded. Seen in this sample are about 550,000 distinct CDR3 sequences; the ten most common clones hold approximately 3.6%. About this clonotype itself: Its antigen is as yet unknown.

The sequence derives from a man aged 18 to 35 in good health. The sequenced sample consisted of blood T cells: a sorted CD56 or NKG2C T cell subset, CD4+ or CD8+ T cells, or bulk PBMC T cells (not recorded which). This sequence joins TRBV12-3 or TRBV12-4 and TRBJ2-3; TCRdb returns TRBD1, unconfirmable since there is no DNA. The CDR3 loop is CASSPGQGIADTQYF.